The 7 T cell receptor beta chains in this list originate from one sample, sequenced in a study of T cell responses to AZD1222 COVID-19 vaccine. Profiled with immunoSEQ multiplex PCR; TCRdb holds only in-frame clones, not every one. The table lists approximately 150,000 clones, about 92% of them singletons, with 0.9% in the top ten. The sequenced sample was peripheral blood, obtained on day 0 of AZD1222 vaccination. The source of these receptors is an adult in good health.

This rearrangement joins TRBV5-1 to TRBJ1-6, with D unclear. This CDR3 spans 17 amino acids. The V and J ends lost 0 bases and 0 bases respectively, with 10 bases between them. Per germline, CDR1 SGHRS and CDR2 YFSETQ. The CDR3 coding sequence is TGCGCCAGCAGCTTGGGGGTTAGTGGCTCCTATAATTCACCCCTCCACTTT. Translating it yields CASSLGVSGSYNSPLHF.

The J gene is TRBJ2-2, the V gene TRBV4-3; TRBD1 matches at 8 bases. Unmatched junction bases numbered 6, after V lost 5 bases and J lost 1 base. CDR3 length: 16 residues. CDR1 and CDR2 (germline): LGHNA, YSLEER. CDR3 DNA: TGCGCCAGCAGCTCAGGACAGGGTTGGAACACCGGGGAGCTGTTTTTT. Amino acids: CASSSGQGWNTGELFF.

This clone was recorded at least ten times. The genes are TRBV30 and TRBJ2-3, with a weak D call TRBD2 (5 bases). Per the germline V gene, CDR1 is GTSNPN and CDR2 is SVGIG (reference sequence). CDR3 length: 18 amino acids. V lost 3 bases to trimming and J lost 1 base, with 23 bases between them. The CDR3 loop is CAWSAKLNGNFGTDTQYF. In DNA, the CDR3 is TGTGCCTGGAGCGCCAAGTTAAACGGGAACTTTGGCACAGATACGCAGTATTTT. The whole variable domain, remainder taken from reference TRBV30 and TRBJ2-3, is SQTIHQWPATLVQPVGSPLSLECTVEGTSNPNLYWYRQAAGRGLQLLFYSVGIGQISSEVPQNLSASRPQDRQFILSSKKLLLSDSGFYLCAWSAKLNGNFGTDTQYFGPGTRLTVL.

V is TRBV7-2 and J is TRBJ2-3; D call uncertain. Deletions cut 3 bases from V and 6 bases from J, with 7 bases between. CDR3 length equals 12 residues. Looked up from germline, CDR1 is SGHTA and CDR2 is FQGNSA. Written as DNA, the CDR3 is TGTGCCAGCAGCTTTTATTCGGATACGCAGTATTTT. Protein: CASSFYSDTQYF.

V usage is TRBV12-3 or TRBV12-4 and J usage is TRBJ1-6; the match to TRBD1 covers 8 bases. The CDR3 is 13 residues long. The ends lost 5 bases at V and 10 bases at J; junction bases unmatched: 4. Written as DNA, the CDR3 is TGTGCCAGCAGTAACGACAGGGGATCACCCCTCCACTTT. Translation: CASSNDRGSPLHF.

The J gene is TRBJ2-2, the V gene TRBV3-1 (or the pseudogene TRBV3-2), with 9 bases matching TRBD1. Unmatched junction bases numbered 3, after V lost 6 bases and J lost 1 base. Germline V gene data show CDR1 as LGHDT and CDR2 as YNNKEL (reference sequence). The CDR3 extends over 15 amino acids. The CDR3 DNA sequence: TGTGCCAGCAGGAACAGGGGGCAGAACACCGGGGAGCTGTTTTTT. Amino acids: CASRNRGQNTGELFF.

This chain links TRBV5-1 with TRBJ2-5, with a tentative D call TRBD2 (6 bases). The CDR3 contains 16 residues. CDR1 is SGHRS, CDR2 YFSETQ, per germline. Trimming took 0 bases from V and 1 from J, leaving 13 bases between them. This CDR3 reads CASSLESPGGQETQYF. The CDR3 DNA sequence: TGCGCCAGCAGCTTGGAGTCCCCCGGGGGCCAAGAGACCCAGTACTTC.